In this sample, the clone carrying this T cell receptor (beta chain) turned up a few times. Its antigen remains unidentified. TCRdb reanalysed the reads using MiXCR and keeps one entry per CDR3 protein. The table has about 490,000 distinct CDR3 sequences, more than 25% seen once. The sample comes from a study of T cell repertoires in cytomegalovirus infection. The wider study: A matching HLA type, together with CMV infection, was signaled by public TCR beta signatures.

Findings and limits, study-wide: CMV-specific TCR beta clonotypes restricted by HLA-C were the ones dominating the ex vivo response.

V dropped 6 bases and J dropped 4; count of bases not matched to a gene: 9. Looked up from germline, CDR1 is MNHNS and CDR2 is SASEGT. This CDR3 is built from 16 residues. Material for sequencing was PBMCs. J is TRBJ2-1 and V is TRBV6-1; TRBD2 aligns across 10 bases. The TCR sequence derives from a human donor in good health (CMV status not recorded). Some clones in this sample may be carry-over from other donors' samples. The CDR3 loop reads CASRIEVAGGYNEQFF. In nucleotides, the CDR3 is TGTGCCAGCAGGATCGAAGTAGCGGGGGGTTACAATGAGCAGTTCTTC.